This TCR beta chain was captured by sequencing in a study of T-cell memory formation after mild COVID-19. V shed 6 bases and J shed 0 bases, with 11 bases lying between them. Per the germline V gene, CDR1 is SQVTM and CDR2 is ANQGSEA. This CDR3 region has 13 residues. TCRdb fed the 5' RACE reads into MiXCR, producing one record per CDR3 protein. The profile covers under 450,000 distinct CDR3 sequences, with around 22% appearing a single time and 13% taken by the ten largest. The origin of this receptor is an adult woman who had mild COVID-19 (a few samples of this study predate the infection). Cell type and time point are not known. The V gene is TRBV29-1, the J gene TRBJ1-1; D gene uncertain. The sample consisted of PBMCs or a T cell subset sorted from them (not recorded which). The CDR3 DNA is TGCAGCGTGGCGAGGCGCTTGAACACTGAAGCTTTCTTT. Translated: CSVARRLNTEAFF.